This is a list of T cell receptor beta chains from one sample in a study of regulatory T cells in long-lasting Graves disease. MiXCR was run by TCRdb on the multiplex PCR reads, yielding one entry per CDR3 protein. The sample lists 250,000 to 300,000 distinct CDR3 sequences, 18% seen once, with 14% in the top ten. These same records also appear under a second study, on T cells in Graves' hyperthyroidism and ophthalmopathy.

The sequenced sample was peripheral blood mononuclear cells (PBMCs), obtained at new diagnosis, from a patient treated with antithyroid drugs. The receptors stem from a woman in her twenties or thirties with Graves disease. CDR3s include the opening cysteine and the closing phenylalanine or tryptophan. The D gene is left open where the match is weak. Clone size is given for some rows only: seen once, a few or many times, or a class if the clone is expanded.

cdr3_nt cdr3_aa v_call d_call j_call clone_size
TGCGCCAGCAGCGCGGACAGCCTTAATGAAAAACTGTTTTTT CASSADSLNEKLFF TRBV5-1 . TRBJ1-4 many
TGTGCCAGCAGTTTCTCGGCAGACCTCTATGGCTACACCTTC CASSFSADLYGYTF TRBV12-3/TRBV12-4 . TRBJ1-2 many
TGTGCCAGCAGTTACTTCTCTGGAAACACCATATATTTT CASSYFSGNTIYF TRBV12-3/TRBV12-4 . TRBJ1-3 many
TGTGCCAGCGTCCCCGGGACAGCGAACACTGAAGCTTTCTTT CASVPGTANTEAFF TRBV6-1 TRBD1 TRBJ1-1 many
TGTGCCAGCAGTCCGACGGGGGATGAAGCTTTCTTT CASSPTGDEAFF TRBV27 . TRBJ1-1 many
TGTGCCAGCAGCTCACCCGGGCTACAGGGGGGCGAGCAGTACTTC CASSSPGLQGGEQYF TRBV7-2 TRBD1 TRBJ2-7 .
TGTGCCAGCTCCGTAGCCAAAAACATTCAGTACTTC CASSVAKNIQYF TRBV6-1 . TRBJ2-4 few
TGCAGCGTACCCAGGGGCAGAGATGGCTACACCTTC CSVPRGRDGYTF TRBV29-1 . TRBJ1-2 many
TGTGCCAGCGACTCCCCTGGGCGGGGGGCGGATACGCAGTATTTT CASDSPGRGADTQYF TRBV7-9 TRBD2 TRBJ2-3 many
TGCGCCAGCAGCTTGGTTAGCGGGGGGGCCACAGATACGCAGTATTTT CASSLVSGGATDTQYF TRBV5-1 TRBD2 TRBJ2-3 many
TGTGCCAGCAGTGACGACAGGGGGACTGAAGCTTTCTTT CASSDDRGTEAFF TRBV6-1 TRBD1 TRBJ1-1 many
TGTGCCAGCAGTGAAACAGGGACACACCAAGGAGAGCCCCAGCATTTT CASSETGTHQGEPQHF TRBV6-1 . TRBJ1-5 many
TGTGCCACTCGACACTCTAGCACAGATACGCAGTATTTT CATRHSSTDTQYF TRBV6-1 . TRBJ2-3 .
TGCGCCAGCAAGATGAGACTAGCTCAGGTAGATACGCAGTATTTT CASKMRLAQVDTQYF TRBV5-1 TRBD2 TRBJ2-3 many
TGTGCCAGCAGCCGACAGGCGAATCAGCCCCAGCATTTT CASSRQANQPQHF TRBV27 . TRBJ1-5 .
TGTGCCAGCAGTTCCACCGAGGACGGAAAACACTATGGCTACACCTTC CASSSTEDGKHYGYTF TRBV27 . TRBJ1-2 many
TGTGCCAGCAGCCAAGTAGGGGCGAACTCACCCCTCCACTTT CASSQVGANSPLHF TRBV3-1 . TRBJ1-6 many
TGTGCCAGTAGTACCCGTGGAGCCGCATACCTCGATCAGCCCCAGCATTTT CASSTRGAAYLDQPQHF TRBV19 . TRBJ1-5 many
TGTGCCAGCAGTTACTCCCAGGCGAACACCGGGGAGCTGTTTTTT CASSYSQANTGELFF TRBV6-5 . TRBJ2-2 many
TGTGCCAGCAGTCCCTCTCCAGGGGGCGTCAACACTGAAGCTTTCTTT CASSPSPGGVNTEAFF TRBV12-3/TRBV12-4 TRBD1 TRBJ1-1 medium-sized
TGCAGTGCGAGTGGACAGGGGGCGTCTGGCTACACCTTC CSASGQGASGYTF TRBV20-1 TRBD1 TRBJ1-2 many
TGTGCCAGCAGTTTATCAGGGGGCGCCCCCTACAATGAGCAGTTCTTC CASSLSGGAPYNEQFF TRBV12-3/TRBV12-4 TRBD1 TRBJ2-1 many
TGCGCCAGCAGCTTGACCGTAGGTTCCCAAGAGACCCAGTACTTC CASSLTVGSQETQYF TRBV5-1 . TRBJ2-5 many
TGCGCCAGCAGCCAAGAAGGGGACCGGGAGTACTTC CASSQEGDREYF TRBV4-1 . TRBJ2-7 .
TGTGCCAGCAGCTTAGGGGGGCTTGGGTATGGCTACACCTTC CASSLGGLGYGYTF TRBV13 . TRBJ1-2 many
TGTGCCAGCAACCTTATGGGGGATTCAGCTAACTATGGCTACACCTTC CASNLMGDSANYGYTF TRBV16 . TRBJ1-2 .
TGTGCCAGTACCCCGGACAGGGGGCGTTCTAACTATGGCTACACCTTC CASTPDRGRSNYGYTF TRBV19 TRBD1 TRBJ1-2 .
TGCAGTGCTAGAGAACCACCCCCCCCCCAAGAGACCCAGTACTTC CSAREPPPPQETQYF TRBV20-1 . TRBJ2-5 many
TGTGCCAGCAGACTACTCGGGACTAGCGGGGAGACCCAGTACTTC CASRLLGTSGETQYF TRBV6-1 TRBD2 TRBJ2-5 .
TGTGCCAGCAGTTACCTGGCAGGGGATTCACCCCTCCACTTT CASSYLAGDSPLHF TRBV6-5 . TRBJ1-6 many
TGTGCCAGCAGTTTTGCAGGGAGGAGCACCGGGGAGCTGTTTTTT CASSFAGRSTGELFF TRBV12-3/TRBV12-4 . TRBJ2-2 many
TGCGCCAGCAGCCAAGATTGGGGGTCTAGCAATCAGCCCCAGCATTTT CASSQDWGSSNQPQHF TRBV4-1 . TRBJ1-5 many
TGCGCCAGCCCACCCCTTGGGGACACAGATACGCAGTATTTT CASPPLGDTDTQYF TRBV5-1 . TRBJ2-3 .
TGCGCCAGGACGAGAGGTAGCGGTACCTACGAGCAGTACTTC CARTRGSGTYEQYF TRBV5-1 . TRBJ2-7 many
TGTGCCATCAGTGAGCCTTTGGGACTAGCTGGGAATGAGCAGTTCTTC CAISEPLGLAGNEQFF TRBV6-2/TRBV6-3 TRBD2 TRBJ2-1 .
TGTGCCAGCAGTGAAGGTCGGAGTGGCTACACCTTC CASSEGRSGYTF TRBV6-1 . TRBJ1-2 many
TGTGCCAGCAGCGAACTTTGGGGGGCTAATTCACCCCTCCACTTT CASSELWGANSPLHF TRBV2 . TRBJ1-6 many
TGCGCCAGCAGCTTGGGACCGAATAGCAATCAGCCCCAGCATTTT CASSLGPNSNQPQHF TRBV5-1 . TRBJ1-5 many
TGTGCCAGCAGCTTAGAGGACTATGGCTACACCTTC CASSLEDYGYTF TRBV11-2 . TRBJ1-2 many
TGTGCCATCAGTGAGATAGGCGACTACAATGAGCAGTTCTTC CAISEIGDYNEQFF TRBV10-3 . TRBJ2-1 many
TGCAGTGCTAGAGATCTCGGGGACTACGAGCAGTACTTC CSARDLGDYEQYF TRBV20-1 . TRBJ2-7 many
TGCAGTGCTAGCAAGACTAGCGGGGTCCACGAGCAGTACTTC CSASKTSGVHEQYF TRBV20-1 TRBD2 TRBJ2-7 .
TGCAGTGCTAAAAGGCCGGGGGACTGGGGGAATTCACCCCTCCACTTT CSAKRPGDWGNSPLHF TRBV20-1 . TRBJ1-6 many
TGCAGCGTACAAACGGACAGAAACTATGGCTACACCTTC CSVQTDRNYGYTF TRBV29-1 . TRBJ1-2 many